This T cell receptor (beta chain) appears in the sequencing data of a study of T cells in Graves' hyperthyroidism and ophthalmopathy. The source of the PBMCs was roughly 10 ml of fresh peripheral blood. General study findings and limits: From stable hyperthyroidism, ophthalmopathy was separated by a 13 V-J model.

Template material for amplifying TCR beta CDR3 regions consisted of RNA transcripts. During a first-round RT-PCR of the TCR CDR3, the HTBI primer set was used. TCRdb passed the multiplex PCR reads through MiXCR, listing each CDR3 protein once. The repertoire holds a few hundred thousand distinct CDR3 sequences, with under 25% as singletons. Germline CDR1 MGHRA, CDR2 YSYEKL. The CDR3 consists of 16 residues. In the case of this clonotype: Its antigen is currently unknown. A much larger clonotype is one base distant, so this may be a read error.

This receptor was obtained from a man aged 18 to 35 with Graves' hyperthyroidism. Sequencing was carried out using blood. The V call is TRBV4-1, the J call TRBJ2-7, with D possibly being TRBD2 (5 bases). CDR3 in amino acids: CASSPPGSEVAYEQCF. CDR3 nucleotide sequence: TGCGCCAGCAGCCCTCCGGGAAGCGAAGTTGCCTACGAGCAGTGCTTC.